Listed here are 26 T cell receptor beta chains from one sample, sequenced in a study of long-term antiretroviral therapy in people with HIV. Version v3.0 of the immunoSEQ assay was performed at survey level. Assay used: immunoSEQ multiplex PCR; TCRdb lists only in-frame clones, some missing. Seen here are about 22,000 clones, around 84% observed once, and the top ten hold about 4.5%. This sample comprised unsorted PBMCs, obtained approximately 5.7 years after starting antiretroviral therapy. Receptors originate from a young man with HIV.

The chain carries TRBV4-1 and TRBJ1-1, with 7 nucleotides matching TRBD1. CDR3 size: 14 residues. Germline V lookup: CDR1 MGHRA, CDR2 YSYEKL. V was pared by 3 bases and J by 7 bases, with 8 bases of the junction left unmatched. CDR3 nucleotide sequence: TGCGCCAGCAGCCACGACAGGCAGGGGGTTGAAGCTTTCTTT. It is translated as CASSHDRQGVEAFF.

This chain uses TRBV5-1 with TRBJ1-1; TRBD1 matches at 8 bases. The CDR3 contains 15 residues. The J segment lost 1 base and the V segment lost 3 bases, leaving 5 bases of the junction unmatched. Germline V gives CDR1 SGHRS, CDR2 YFSETQ. The CDR3 spells CASSWTGTGNTEAFF. Written as DNA, the CDR3 is TGCGCCAGCAGCTGGACCGGGACAGGGAACACTGAAGCTTTCTTT.

V and J are TRBV7-2 and TRBJ2-7; no firm D call. This CDR3 contains 14 residues. V gave up 7 bases and J gave up 2 bases, with 15 bases separating them. Germline V CDR1 and CDR2: SGHTA, FQGNSA. The CDR3 spells CASTQTVDTYEQYF. The DNA for the CDR3 is TGTGCCAGCACCCAGACGGTGGATACCTACGAGCAGTACTTC. Filled out from reference TRBV7-2 and TRBJ2-7, the complete variable domain reads GAGVSQSPSNKVTEKGKDVELRCDPISGHTALYWYRQSLGQGLEFLIYFQGNSAPDKSGLPSDRFSAERTGGSVSTLTIQRTQQEDSAVYLCASTQTVDTYEQYFGPGTRLTVT.

The chain recombines TRBV15 with TRBJ1-4; no clear D gene. The V gene lost 2 bases and the J gene lost 2 bases, with 15 bases spanning the gap. This CDR3 is built from 17 residues. Germline V lookup: CDR1 LNHNV, CDR2 YYDKDF (reference sequence). DNA of the CDR3: TGTGCCACCAGCAGAAATGTCCGGGGTGGGACTAATGAAAAACTGTTTTTT. Residues: CATSRNVRGGTNEKLFF.

The rearrangement links TRBV7-8 to TRBJ1-1, with a tentative D call TRBD1 (6 bases). V lost 0 bases and J lost 6, with 14 bases in between. CDR3 size: 15 residues. The germline gives CDR1 SGHVS, CDR2 FQNEAQ. CDR3 in amino acids: CASSLADGGIPEAFF. The CDR3 DNA reads TGTGCCAGCAGCTTAGCTGATGGGGGCATCCCTGAAGCTTTCTTT.

This chain connects TRBV5-4 to TRBJ2-2, with 7 bases lining up with TRBD2. This CDR3 comprises 17 residues. Germline CDR1 is SGHNT and CDR2 is YYREEE (reference sequence). Germline trimming cut 2 bases from V and 4 bases from J; bases unmatched to any gene: 11. The CDR3: CASSFGAASGTTGELFF. The CDR3 nucleotides are TGTGCCAGCAGCTTTGGGGCCGCAAGCGGGACCACCGGGGAGCTGTTTTTT. The full variable domain, rest sourced from reference TRBV5-4 and TRBJ2-2, is ETGVTQSPTHLIKTRGQQVTLRCSSQSGHNTVSWYQQALGQGPQFIFQYYREEENGRGNFPPRFSGLQFPNYSSELNVNALELDDSALYLCASSFGAASGTTGELFFGEGSRLTVL.

The rearrangement links TRBV28 to TRBJ2-4, with 11 bases fitting TRBD2. Germline loops: CDR1 MDHEN, CDR2 SYDVKM. The CDR3 spans 15 residues. V lost 3 bases and J lost 5; bases outside the gene matches: 3. Here the CDR3 reads CASSLMGLAENIQYF. CDR3 nucleotide sequence: TGTGCCAGCAGTTTGATGGGACTAGCGGAAAACATTCAGTACTTC.

This chain connects TRBV11-2 to TRBJ1-2, with 7 bases lining up with TRBD1. The V gene end was trimmed by 1 base and the J gene end by 4 bases; junction bases not matched to a gene: 6. Germline loops: CDR1 SGHAT, CDR2 FQNNGV. The CDR3 sequence is 15 residues long. The CDR3: CASSLVGGGLYGYTF. The CDR3 nucleotides are TGTGCCAGCAGCTTAGTTGGAGGGGGCCTCTATGGCTACACCTTC.

The CDR3 DNA follows: TGTGCCAGCTCACCTCAGCTGGGATCGGCTAATGAAAAACTGTTTTTT. Encoded protein: CASSPQLGSANEKLFF. The J gene is TRBJ1-4, the V gene TRBV18; D gene uncertain. This CDR3 contains 16 residues. Germline V gene sequence: CDR1 KGHSH, CDR2 LQKENI. V lost 3 bases, J lost 3 bases, and 14 bases lay in between.

V is TRBV6-6 and J is TRBJ2-3, with TRBD1 matching 7 bases. Germline CDR1 MNHNY, CDR2 SVGAGI (reference sequence). This CDR3 is built from 15 residues. The V and J ends lost 0 bases and 4 bases, in that order; junction bases with no gene match: 4. CDR3 residues: CASSYSTGVADTQYF. CDR3 nucleotides: TGTGCCAGCAGTTACTCTACAGGGGTTGCAGATACGCAGTATTTT.

This chain connects TRBV11-2 to TRBJ2-2; 7 bases agree with TRBD2. The V gene's germline CDR1 is SGHAT and CDR2 FQNNGV. V lost 6 bases to trimming and J lost 6 bases; unmatched junction nucleotides: 13. This CDR3 comprises 16 residues. This CDR3 is CASRDSSGLYSGELFF. In nucleotides, the CDR3 is TGTGCCAGCAGAGACTCTAGCGGACTGTACTCCGGGGAGCTGTTTTTT.

The chain links TRBV28 to TRBJ2-7, with D unclear. The V end lost 5 bases, the J end lost 5 bases, and 13 bases lay between the germline ends. The CDR3 is made up of 13 amino acids. The germline CDR1 and CDR2 sequences are MDHEN and SYDVKM. The CDR3 DNA is TGTGCCAGCAGTCTTCCTACCCCCGACGAGCAGTACTTC. It encodes CASSLPTPDEQYF.

The chain joins TRBV28 to TRBJ2-7; either TRBD1 or TRBD2 may fit D (5 bases each). Trimming removed 5 bases at V and 7 bases at J, with 18 bases between. The CDR3 has 14 residues. Per germline, CDR1 MDHEN and CDR2 SYDVKM. Written as DNA, the CDR3 is TGTGCCAGCAGTCCACGGGACCCCGTGGAAGAGCAGTACTTC. Translation gives CASSPRDPVEEQYF.

V is TRBV11-2 and J is TRBJ1-1; D is unresolved. There are 11 residues in the CDR3. CDR1 SGHAT and CDR2 FQNNGV come from the germline V gene. The V and J ends lost 5 bases and 1 base respectively, with 2 bases between them. CDR3 region: CASSPNTEAFF. The CDR3 DNA is TGTGCCAGCAGCCCGAACACTGAAGCTTTCTTT. Together with reference TRBV11-2 and TRBJ1-1, the CDR3 gives the full variable domain: EAGVAQSPRYKIIEKRQSVAFWCNPISGHATLYWYQQILGQGPKLLIQFQNNGVVDDSQLPKDRFSAERLKGVDSTLKIQPAKLEDSAVYLCASSPNTEAFFGQGTRLTVV.

Only a few counts were recorded for this clone. V and J are TRBV5-1 and TRBJ2-5, with a possible D match to TRBD1 (8 bases). Germline CDR1 and CDR2: SGHRS and YFSETQ. Trimming stripped 3 bases from V and 4 bases from J, with 16 bases between. The CDR3 spans 15 residues. The CDR3 DNA reads TGCGCCAGCAGCTCTTCCGGGGGGACAGGAGAGACCCAGTACTTC. The encoded protein is CASSSSGGTGETQYF.

V and J are TRBV28 and TRBJ1-5; 10 nucleotides agree with TRBD1. Trimming at V came to 8 bases and at J to 0 bases, leaving 10 bases not matched to a gene. Germline CDR1 reads MDHEN; CDR2 reads SYDVKM. This CDR3 region has 17 residues. For the CDR3, the DNA is TGTGCCAGCGGGACAGGGGACCCCCTCTATAGCAATCAGCCCCAGCATTTT. Translated: CASGTGDPLYSNQPQHF.

The V and J genes are TRBV6-6 and TRBJ2-3; the D call may be TRBD1 or TRBD2 (5 bases each). The CDR3 length is 15 residues. V lost 8 bases to trimming and J lost 6 bases, with 21 bases between them. Per the germline V gene, CDR1 is MNHNY and CDR2 is SVGAGI (reference sequence). CDR3 nucleotides: TGTGCCAGCTTAACTCCCGAGGGTGCAGGGGATACGCAGTATTTT. It specifies CASLTPEGAGDTQYF.

A few counts support this clone. This sequence joins TRBV18 and TRBJ2-1; unclear D gene. The CDR3 totals 11 residues. V dropped 6 bases and J dropped 8 bases, with 8 bases sitting between them. Germline CDR1 is KGHSH and CDR2 is LQKENI. The CDR3 reads CASSQVDEQFF. The CDR3 bases are TGTGCCAGCTCTCAGGTCGATGAGCAGTTCTTC.

This chain uses TRBV6-5 with TRBJ1-1; D unresolved. Per germline, CDR1 MNHEY and CDR2 SVGAGI. This CDR3 comprises 15 residues. With 2 bases removed from V and 2 bases from J, the gap between germline ends came to 12 bases. The CDR3 nucleotides read TGTGCCAGCAGTTACCTGGCAGGAGGCAACACTGAAGCTTTCTTT. This gives the protein CASSYLAGGNTEAFF.

V is TRBV7-9 and J is TRBJ1-1; TRBD1 might be the D (6 bases). Trimming shortened V by 5 bases and J by 3 bases, and 19 bases separated the two germline ends. The CDR3 consists of 16 residues. In germline, CDR1 is SEHNR, CDR2 FQNEAQ (reference sequence). Here the CDR3 reads CASSRSPAGGHTEAFF. The DNA for the CDR3 is TGTGCCAGCAGCCGATCCCCCGCGGGGGGGCACACTGAAGCTTTCTTT.

This rearrangement joins TRBV5-4 to TRBJ1-4; D is unresolved. V was cut by 2 bases and J by 5 bases, with 16 bases left in between. The CDR3 runs to 16 residues. In germline, CDR1 is SGHNT, CDR2 YYREEE (reference sequence). The CDR3: CASSLGGQAANEKLFF. CDR3 coding DNA: TGTGCCAGCAGCTTAGGTGGCCAGGCGGCGAATGAAAAACTGTTTTTT.

The CDR3 DNA follows: TGTGCCAGCAGTTTACAGGGATTTTCCGAGCAGTACTTC. Its translation: CASSLQGFSEQYF. The chain recombines TRBV27 with TRBJ2-7; the D gene is possibly TRBD1 (5 bases). CDR3 length equals 13 residues. In germline, CDR1 is MNHEY, CDR2 SMNVEV (reference sequence). With 2 bases removed from V and 6 bases from J, the gap between germline ends came to 11 bases.

This chain links TRBV6-5 with TRBJ2-5; D gene uncertain. The CDR3 loop spans 11 amino acids. Trimming cost V 2 bases and J 4 bases, with 2 bases left between them. Germline V gene sequence: CDR1 MNHEY, CDR2 SVGAGI. CDR3 DNA: TGTGCCAGCAGTTACCCAGAGACCCAGTACTTC. Translated: CASSYPETQYF.

The chain recombines TRBV27 with TRBJ2-2, with 9 bases lining up with TRBD1. This CDR3 is 15 amino acids long. From germline, CDR1 is MNHEY and CDR2 SMNVEV (reference sequence). Unmatched junction bases numbered 8, after V lost 8 bases and J lost 4 bases. This CDR3 reads CASAGQGVSTGELFF. CDR3 DNA sequence: TGTGCCAGCGCGGGACAGGGAGTTTCCACCGGGGAGCTGTTTTTT.

The rearrangement uses TRBV29-1 and TRBJ2-1, with TRBD2 matching over 13 bases. CDR1 SQVTM and CDR2 ANQGSEA come from the germline V gene. This CDR3 is 14 amino acids long. Losses at the gene ends were 3 bases for V and 9 bases for J; bases not matched to a gene: 5. The CDR3 nucleotides read TGCAGCGTTGACGGGACTAGCGGGACAAGTGAGCAGTTCTTC. Translating gives CSVDGTSGTSEQFF.

The J gene is TRBJ2-3, the V gene TRBV4-2; 9 nucleotides line up with TRBD2. CDR1 is LGHNA and CDR2 is YNFKEQ in the germline V gene. The CDR3 has 16 residues. V shed 4 bases, J shed 5 bases, and the junction held 10 bases outside the gene matches. CDR3 residues: CASSPTKAGGGDTQYF. DNA of the CDR3: TGTGCCAGCAGCCCCACGAAAGCGGGGGGTGGAGATACGCAGTATTTT.